Each of the 20 T cell receptor beta chains below was sequenced from the same sample in a study of blood T cell repertoires in COVID-19. The method was immunoSEQ multiplex PCR; TCRdb's version includes in-frame clones alone and lacks a portion of them. Of 250,000 to 300,000 clones listed, about 93% are singletons. Specimen: PBMCs or T cells enriched from blood (not recorded which). The receptor source for this set is a woman aged 25 to 45 who had recovered from COVID-19.

Comments on this clone: This sample also contains other DNA sequences that code for the same CDR3. The chain is built from TRBV27 and TRBJ1-5; unclear D gene. Germline CDR1 and CDR2: MNHEY and SMNVEV (reference sequence). Deletions cut 2 bases from V and 0 bases from J, with 8 bases between. The length of the CDR3 is 15 residues. DNA for the CDR3: TGTGCCAGCAGTTTAGGGCAGCTTAGCAATCAGCCCCAGCATTTT. It encodes CASSLGQLSNQPQHF.

The gene calls are TRBV9 and TRBJ2-7; 7 nucleotides match TRBD1. V lost 4 bases to trimming and J lost 1 base; unmatched junction nucleotides: 8. The CDR3 totals 15 residues. Germline CDR1 SGDLS, CDR2 YYNGEE. In DNA, the CDR3 is TGTGCCAGCAGCCCTCAGGGACAGAGTTCCTACGAGCAGTACTTC. As protein: CASSPQGQSSYEQYF.

The chain joins TRBV4-3 to TRBJ2-1; D is ambiguous. The germline CDR1 and CDR2 sequences are LGHNA and YSLEER. V lost 1 base and J 10 bases, leaving 11 bases between the germline ends. The CDR3 totals 13 residues. The CDR3, as DNA: TGCGCCAGCAGCCAAGCTTCATCGAGGGAGCAGTTCTTC. It yields the protein CASSQASSREQFF.

The chain links TRBV18 to TRBJ2-7; D not certain. Trimming removed 5 bases from V and 4 bases from J, with 12 bases in between. The length of the CDR3 is 13 residues. Germline V gives CDR1 KGHSH, CDR2 LQKENI. As DNA, the CDR3 is TGTGCCAGCTCAGAACGCGAGCCATACGAGCAGTACTTC. Its translation: CASSEREPYEQYF. The full variable domain, rest sourced from reference TRBV18 and TRBJ2-7, is NAGVMQNPRHLVRRRGQEARLRCSPMKGHSHVYWYRQLPEEGLKFMVYLQKENIIDESGMPKERFSAEFPKEGPSILRIQQVVRGDSAAYFCASSEREPYEQYFGPGTRLTVT.

This clone has a handful of counts. This chain links TRBV24-1 with TRBJ2-1; D not certain. Germline V gives CDR1 KGHDR, CDR2 SFDVKD. This CDR3 comprises 10 residues. The V end lost 9 bases, the J end lost 8 bases, and 7 bases lay between the germline ends. The CDR3 DNA reads TGTGCCACCGTGGGCCATGAGCAGTTCTTC. Translating gives CATVGHEQFF.

The chain employs TRBV9 and TRBJ1-2; TRBD1 might be the D (6 bases). Germline V gene lookup returns CDR1 SGDLS and CDR2 YYNGEE. Deletions cut 2 bases from V and 8 bases from J, with 10 bases between. This CDR3 has 12 residues. The CDR3 DNA is TGTGCCAGCAGCGTCAACAGGGACGGCTACACCTTC. This translates into CASSVNRDGYTF.

The chain is built from TRBV2 and TRBJ1-2; TRBD1 might be the D (5 bases). V was clipped by 3 bases and J by 5 bases, with 16 bases between them. Germline CDR1 is SNHLY and CDR2 is FYNNEI. The CDR3 is made up of 15 amino acids. CDR3 in DNA: TGTGCCAGCAGTGAGGGCCGGACACGGCGATATGGCTACACCTTC. It is translated as CASSEGRTRRYGYTF.

This chain connects TRBV20-1 to TRBJ2-1; unclear D gene. The germline CDR1 and CDR2 sequences are DFQATT and SNEGSKA (reference sequence). V was trimmed by 6 bases and J by 8 bases, leaving 11 bases between them. This CDR3 is 11 amino acids long. The DNA of the CDR3 is TGCAGTGCCCTGAAAAGCCATGAGCAGTTCTTC. It codes for CSALKSHEQFF.

This chain connects TRBV19 to TRBJ2-5; 8 bases fit TRBD1. With 2 bases clipped from V and 0 bases from J, the junction kept 5 bases outside the gene matches. The CDR3 covers 16 residues. CDR1 is LNHDA, CDR2 SQIVND, per germline (reference sequence). This chain's CDR3 is CASSIHRDRNQETQYF. The CDR3 DNA reads TGTGCCAGTAGTATACACCGGGACAGGAACCAAGAGACCCAGTACTTC.

The V and J genes are TRBV14 and TRBJ2-7; 8 bases agree with TRBD2. From germline, CDR1 is SGHDN and CDR2 FVKESK. This CDR3 has 13 residues. V shed 0 bases and J 8 bases; nucleotides not matched to a gene: 3. CDR3 sequence: CASSQDPGGQQYF. For the CDR3, the DNA is TGTGCCAGCAGCCAAGATCCGGGGGGGCAGCAGTACTTC. The full variable domain, completed using reference TRBV14 and TRBJ2-7, is EAGVTQFPSHSVIEKGQTVTLRCDPISGHDNLYWYRRVMGKEIKFLLHFVKESKQDESGMPNNRFLAERTGGTYSTLKVQPAELEDSGVYFCASSQDPGGQQYFGPGTRLTVT.

This clone was seen a single time. The chain joins TRBV19 to TRBJ1-3; D possibly corresponds to TRBD1 (5 bases). V dropped 4 bases and J dropped 1 base, with 8 bases sitting between them. The CDR3 has 14 residues. Looked up from germline, CDR1 is LNHDA and CDR2 is SQIVND (reference sequence). Here the CDR3 reads CASSRAGSGNTIYF. The DNA of the CDR3 is TGTGCCAGTAGTAGGGCAGGGTCTGGAAACACCATATATTTT.

The gene calls are TRBV5-4 and TRBJ1-1, with 8 bases aligning to TRBD1. Germline V gene lookup returns CDR1 SGHNT and CDR2 YYREEE (reference sequence). This CDR3 spans 15 amino acids. Trimming at V came to 4 bases and at J to 1 base, leaving 6 bases not matched to a gene. CDR3 sequence: CASSLLDRENTEAFF. DNA of the CDR3: TGTGCCAGCAGCCTGCTGGACAGGGAGAACACTGAAGCTTTCTTT.

The chain combines TRBV27 with TRBJ2-7; 9 bases align to TRBD2. This CDR3 is 15 amino acids long. Germline values: CDR1 MNHEY, CDR2 SMNVEV (reference sequence). V trimming: 6 bases; J trimming: 4 bases; junction bases outside the gene matches: 10. CDR3 protein: CASSPKTSGNYEQYF. The DNA for the CDR3 is TGTGCCAGCAGCCCTAAGACTAGCGGAAATTACGAGCAGTACTTC.

V usage is TRBV24-1 and J usage is TRBJ2-6; D ambiguous. The V gene lost 4 bases and the J gene lost 4 bases, with 13 bases spanning the gap. The CDR3 covers 16 residues. Germline-derived CDR1 and CDR2 are KGHDR and SFDVKD. The CDR3 DNA reads TGTGCCACCAGTGACCGGAGCAACCCAGGGGCCAACGTCCTGACTTTC. It yields the protein CATSDRSNPGANVLTF.

V usage is TRBV10-2 and J usage is TRBJ2-3, with 10 bases fitting TRBD2. The J segment lost 4 bases and the V segment lost 11 bases, leaving 12 bases of the junction unmatched. Looked up from germline, CDR1 is WSHSY and CDR2 is SAAADI. The CDR3 sequence is 15 residues long. The CDR3 region has the DNA TGCGCCGCCAACGGGCTAGCGGGAGAGTCAGATACGCAGTATTTT. This translates into CAANGLAGESDTQYF.

The V gene is TRBV4-3, the J gene TRBJ2-1, with D hard to call. CDR1 LGHNA and CDR2 YSLEER come from the germline V gene. V lost 0 bases and J 3 bases, leaving 6 bases between the germline ends. The CDR3 runs to 14 residues. CDR3 sequence reads: CASSQDDNYNEQFF. DNA of the CDR3: TGCGCCAGCAGCCAAGACGACAACTACAATGAGCAGTTCTTC.

This chain uses TRBV27 with TRBJ2-1; 13 bases map to TRBD2. The CDR3 runs to 16 residues. Germline lookup yields CDR1 MNHEY and CDR2 SMNVEV (reference sequence). The J segment lost 5 bases and the V segment lost 6 bases, leaving 7 bases of the junction unmatched. The CDR3 loop is CASSPAGTSGNNEQFF. The CDR3 DNA reads TGTGCCAGCAGCCCAGCCGGGACTAGCGGGAACAATGAGCAGTTCTTC.

This rearrangement joins TRBV19 to TRBJ2-7, with a tentative D call TRBD1 (5 bases). The length of the CDR3 is 14 residues. Germline V gives CDR1 LNHDA, CDR2 SQIVND (reference sequence). V was pared by 4 bases and J by 0 bases, with 10 bases between. The CDR3 loop is CASSTTVSSYEQYF. The CDR3 DNA reads as TGTGCCAGTAGTACGACAGTGAGCTCCTACGAGCAGTACTTC.

V gene TRBV10-2 combines with J gene TRBJ2-7; D is uncertain. This CDR3 spans 12 amino acids. The V end lost 4 bases, the J end lost 4 bases, and 8 bases lay between the germline ends. Germline CDR1 and CDR2: WSHSY and SAAADI. CDR3 coding DNA: TGCGCCAGCAGTGGAGTACAGTACGAGCAGTACTTC. Encoded protein: CASSGVQYEQYF.

The V call is TRBV28, the J call TRBJ1-2; D is undetermined. V was pared by 8 bases and J by 1 base, with 11 bases between. The CDR3 loop spans 13 amino acids. The germline V gene has CDR1 MDHEN and CDR2 SYDVKM. CDR3 protein: CASRPAGNYGYTF. In DNA form, the CDR3 reads TGTGCCAGCCGCCCAGCGGGTAACTATGGCTACACCTTC.